The 22 T cell receptor beta chains reported below all come from one sample, sequenced in a study of PD-L1 blockade in urothelial cancer (dated by TCRdb to between 2016 and 2019). The library was obtained by the immunoSEQ multiplex PCR assay. TCRdb limited this immuneACCESS table to in-frame rearrangements with V and J called. A share of clones is missing; checked studies link under half to unresolved V genes, and the rest is unexplained. The sample table shows approximately 90,000 clones, and under 90% are seen once. About 15% of the sample goes to the ten largest clones. This specimen's time point label, interpreted: pretreatment peripheral blood. The specimen was PBMCs, collected around atezolizumab (anti-PD-L1) treatment. Source of these receptors: a man between 60 and 75 years old with urothelial cancer.

The chain combines TRBV27 with TRBJ2-2; D is undetermined. Germline V gives CDR1 MNHEY, CDR2 SMNVEV (reference sequence). The CDR3 runs to 13 residues. Deletions cut 2 bases from V and 6 bases from J, with 7 bases between. In DNA form, the CDR3 reads TGTGCCAGCAGTTTAGACTCTGCCGGGGAGCTGTTTTTT. It translates to CASSLDSAGELFF.

The chain uses TRBV6-5 and TRBJ2-3; TRBD1 agrees at 8 bases. The CDR3 is 16 amino acids. V shed 4 bases, J shed 3 bases, and the junction held 9 bases outside the gene matches. Germline CDR1 MNHEY, CDR2 SVGAGI. The CDR3 DNA is TGTGCCAGCAGTTCCGCCTGGACAGGGAGTACAGATACGCAGTATTTT. This gives the protein CASSSAWTGSTDTQYF.

This clone occurred a few times. V is TRBV5-1 and J is TRBJ2-1, with 9 bases lining up with TRBD1. This CDR3 is 15 amino acids long. Germline values: CDR1 SGHRS, CDR2 YFSETQ. The V and J ends lost 3 bases and 4 bases, in that order; junction bases with no gene match: 5. The CDR3 loop is CASSWDRAGYNEQFF. Here the CDR3 DNA reads TGCGCCAGCAGCTGGGACAGGGCTGGTTACAATGAGCAGTTCTTC. The full variable domain, with the rest looked up from reference TRBV5-1 and TRBJ2-1, is KAGVTQTPRYLIKTRGQQVTLSCSPISGHRSVSWYQQTPGQGLQFLFEYFSETQRNKGNFPGRFSGRQFSNSRSEMNVSTLELGDSALYLCASSWDRAGYNEQFFGPGTRLTVL.

The CDR3 sequence: CASSLGGPTGAFETQYF. The CDR3 nucleotides read TGTGCCAGCAGCTTAGGAGGCCCCACAGGGGCATTTGAGACCCAGTACTTC. This chain uses TRBV11-3 with TRBJ2-5; 7 bases map to TRBD1. The V segment lost 1 base and the J segment 5 bases; nucleotides outside the gene matches: 13. The CDR3 extends over 17 amino acids. CDR1 is SGHNT and CDR2 is YENEEA in the germline V gene.

The chain employs TRBV15 and TRBJ1-6; TRBD1 matches at 10 bases. The germline gives CDR1 LNHNV, CDR2 YYDKDF (reference sequence). The CDR3 runs 16 residues. Trimming cost V 0 bases and J 11 bases; bases outside gene matches: 7. The CDR3 DNA is TGTGCCACCAGCAGAGAACAAAGCGGACAGGGGGCACCCCTCCACTTT. It encodes CATSREQSGQGAPLHF.

There are a few counts of this clone. This chain connects TRBV2 to TRBJ1-1; no clear D gene. Germline CDR1 SNHLY, CDR2 FYNNEI. The CDR3 contains 15 residues. V was shortened by 2 bases and J by 0 bases, with 10 bases between the two germline ends. For the CDR3, the DNA is TGTGCCAGCAGTGAAACGACACCTGTGAACACTGAAGCTTTCTTT. This encodes CASSETTPVNTEAFF.

The chain combines TRBV25-1 with TRBJ2-2; 12 bases align to TRBD1. The CDR3 contains 17 residues. Trimming cost V 3 bases and J 7 bases; bases outside gene matches: 9. The germline CDR1 and CDR2 sequences are MGHDK and SYGVNS. In DNA, the CDR3 is TGTGCCAGCAGTGAGTTCGGGACAGGGGGCTTCGGCGGGGAGCTGTTTTTT. It is translated as CASSEFGTGGFGGELFF.

J is TRBJ2-1 and V is TRBV7-9, with a possible D match to TRBD1 (5 bases). Trimming shortened V by 8 bases and J by 4 bases, and 15 bases separated the two germline ends. Germline V gene lookup returns CDR1 SEHNR and CDR2 FQNEAQ (reference sequence). The CDR3 totals 14 residues. The CDR3 loop is CASAVVTGYNEQFF. CDR3 in DNA: TGTGCCAGCGCTGTGGTAACAGGTTACAATGAGCAGTTCTTC.

V is TRBV27 and J is TRBJ2-5, with TRBD2 matching 10 bases. After removal of 9 bases from V and 2 bases from J, the junction contained 6 bases not matched to a gene. The germline V gene encodes CDR1 MNHEY and CDR2 SMNVEV (reference sequence). The CDR3 contains 14 residues. The CDR3 DNA is TGTGCCAGTGGTAGGACTAGCGGACAAGAGACCCAGTACTTC. Protein product: CASGRTSGQETQYF.

The count of this clone is one. This rearrangement joins TRBV7-8 to TRBJ1-1; D call uncertain. CDR1 and CDR2 (germline): SGHVS, FQNEAQ. The CDR3 is 13 residues long. V lost 2 bases and J lost 5, with 9 bases in between. CDR3 amino acids: CASSLRDGTEAFF. CDR3 DNA sequence: TGTGCCAGCAGCTTACGGGATGGGACTGAAGCTTTCTTT.

This clone occurred a few times. The CDR3 loop reads CASRAAGAPEQYF. The CDR3 region has the DNA TGTGCCAGCCGGGCAGCGGGAGCTCCCGAGCAGTACTTC. The chain couples TRBV7-2 to TRBJ2-7; 8 positions match TRBD2. The V segment lost 8 bases and the J segment 6 bases; nucleotides outside the gene matches: 9. The germline V gene encodes CDR1 SGHTA and CDR2 FQGNSA. The CDR3 runs 13 residues.

The chain uses TRBV29-1 and TRBJ2-5; 9 nucleotides align to TRBD2. This CDR3 spans 12 amino acids. J was trimmed by 1 base and V by 6 bases; bases with no gene match: 0. Germline V CDR1 and CDR2: SQVTM, ANQGSEA. The CDR3 spells CSVRGGQETQYF. CDR3 nucleotides: TGCAGCGTGCGGGGGGGCCAAGAGACCCAGTACTTC.

The chain couples TRBV7-3 to TRBJ2-7, with 8 bases aligning to TRBD1. Per germline, CDR1 SGHTA and CDR2 FQGTGA. V lost 5 bases, J lost 2 bases, and 5 bases stayed unmatched. The length of the CDR3 is 14 residues. CDR3 nucleotide sequence: TGTGCCAGCAGCAGGGGACAGGCCCCCTACGAGCAGTACTTC. This translates into CASSRGQAPYEQYF.

This clone appeared once. The chain employs TRBV28 and TRBJ2-1; 9 bases are shared with TRBD1. Germline CDR1 MDHEN, CDR2 SYDVKM. V was pared by 11 bases and J by 10 bases, with 15 bases of the junction left unmatched. The CDR3 spans 14 residues. CDR3 DNA: TGTGCCTCTCAGCTGCCGGGACAGGGCGAAGAGCAGTTCTTC. It yields the protein CASQLPGQGEEQFF.

Notes on this clone: Other DNA sequences in the sample encode the same CDR3. The rearrangement joins TRBV10-2 to TRBJ1-5; a weak D match, TRBD1 (5 bases). CDR1 is WSHSY and CDR2 is SAAADI in the germline V gene. The CDR3 contains 13 residues. V was pared by 6 bases and J by 0 bases, with 6 bases between. In DNA form, the CDR3 reads TGCGCCAGCAGGGGACTTAGCAATCAGCCCCAGCATTTT. This gives the protein CASRGLSNQPQHF.

This rearrangement joins TRBV6-5 to TRBJ1-1, with 8 bases lining up with TRBD1. V shed 5 bases and J 4 bases; nucleotides not matched to a gene: 3. CDR3 length: 13 amino acids. The germline V gene has CDR1 MNHEY and CDR2 SVGAGI. The chain's CDR3 is CASSTGQGTEAFF. CDR3 bases: TGTGCCAGCAGTACCGGACAGGGCACTGAAGCTTTCTTT.

The chain joins TRBV27 to TRBJ2-7, with a weak D call TRBD1 (6 bases). In germline, CDR1 is MNHEY, CDR2 SMNVEV (reference sequence). The germline V and J ends were trimmed by 2 bases and 7 bases, with 18 bases remaining between them. The CDR3 has 15 residues. CDR3 in DNA: TGTGCCAGCAGTTTAGCGGACAGAAGCCTCCGGGAGCAGTACTTC. Protein: CASSLADRSLREQYF.

The rearrangement links TRBV19 to TRBJ2-7; maybe TRBD2 (6 bases). CDR3 length equals 15 residues. Per the germline V gene, CDR1 is LNHDA and CDR2 is SQIVND (reference sequence). Trimming left V 3 bases short and J 0 bases short, with 12 bases between. CDR3 in DNA: TGTGCCAGTAGTATGCACAGGAGGGGCTCCTACGAGCAGTACTTC. Residues: CASSMHRRGSYEQYF.

The chain uses TRBV19 and TRBJ2-6; D is perhaps TRBD1 (5 bases). The germline V gene encodes CDR1 LNHDA and CDR2 SQIVND (reference sequence). This CDR3 is built from 13 residues. V lost 3 bases to trimming and J lost 8 bases, with 8 bases between them. The DNA of the CDR3 is TGTGCCAGTAGTATTCAGGGATCCAACGTCCTGACTTTC. This translates into CASSIQGSNVLTF.

In DNA, the CDR3 is TGTGCCACCAGCAGTTCGGGACTAGCCGATCAGTACTTC. It specifies CATSSSGLADQYF. The rearrangement links TRBV15 to TRBJ2-4; 9 nucleotides line up with TRBD2. CDR3 size: 13 residues. Germline V gene lookup returns CDR1 LNHNV and CDR2 YYDKDF (reference sequence). V dropped 3 bases and J dropped 12; count of bases not matched to a gene: 6.

The CDR3 protein is CASSFQGQGYGYTF. DNA for the CDR3: TGTGCCAGCAGCTTCCAGGGGCAGGGCTATGGCTACACCTTC. This sequence joins TRBV7-2 and TRBJ1-2, with a weak D call TRBD1 (6 bases). The CDR3 is made up of 14 amino acids. The germline V gene has CDR1 SGHTA and CDR2 FQGNSA. Trimming took 3 bases from V and 4 from J, leaving 12 bases between them.

This chain links TRBV2 with TRBJ1-1; D might be TRBD1 (6 bases). CDR3 length equals 15 residues. The ends were cut back, 2 bases at V and 1 base at J, with 11 bases in the middle. Germline values: CDR1 SNHLY, CDR2 FYNNEI. CDR3 amino acids: CASSEYGQSNTEAFF. The CDR3 DNA is TGTGCCAGCAGTGAATACGGACAGTCGAACACTGAAGCTTTCTTT.